A selection of T cell receptor beta chains follows, all from one sample in a study of T-cell memory formation after mild COVID-19. TCRdb re-called the 5' RACE reads through MiXCR, storing one row per CDR3 protein. The table includes about 430,000 distinct CDR3 sequences, roughly 24% detected once. Input material: PBMCs or a T cell subset sorted from them (not recorded which). The receptors originated from an adult woman who had mild COVID-19 (a few samples of this study predate the infection). Cell type and time point are not known. CDR3s include the opening cysteine and the closing phenylalanine or tryptophan. A D gene is named only where the DNA matches it firmly. Clone sizes are given selectively: once, few, many, or a class where the clone is expanded.

V gene	clone size	J gene	D gene	CDR3 protein	CDR3 DNA
TRBV15	once	TRBJ2-5	TRBD2	CATSRAITAGRETQYF	TGTGCCACCAGCAGAGCCATAACAGCGGGGCGAGAGACCCAGTACTTC
TRBV6-2/TRBV6-3	few	TRBJ1-2	-	CASSYSGRRNYGYTF	TGTGCCAGCAGTTACTCGGGGCGGCGAAACTATGGCTACACCTTC
TRBV4-1	once	TRBJ1-2	TRBD1	CASSQGDRKKSYGYTF	TGCGCCAGCAGCCAAGGGGACAGAAAAAAATCCTATGGCTACACCTTC
TRBV12-3/TRBV12-4	many	TRBJ2-3	TRBD1	CASRPGQGSDTQYF	TGTGCCAGCAGACCTGGACAGGGGTCAGATACGCAGTATTTT
TRBV19	few	TRBJ2-2	TRBD2	CASTWEGRGANTGELFF	TGTGCCAGTACCTGGGAGGGGCGGGGCGCGAACACCGGGGAGCTGTTTTTT
TRBV6-5	-	TRBJ2-5	-	CASSYSSRAETQYF	TGTGCCAGCAGTTACTCGTCCAGGGCGGAGACCCAGTACTTC
TRBV7-8	many	TRBJ1-4	-	CASSRGRTNEKLFF	TGTGCCAGCAGCCGGGGGCGGACTAATGAAAAACTGTTTTTT
TRBV7-9	-	TRBJ1-1	TRBD1	CASSSPGTGSGTEAFF	TGTGCCAGCAGCTCACCCGGGACAGGCTCGGGAACTGAAGCTTTCTTT
TRBV12-3/TRBV12-4	once	TRBJ2-5	TRBD2	CASTELAGFQETQYF	TGTGCCAGCACCGAACTAGCGGGGTTCCAAGAGACCCAGTACTTC
TRBV18	few	TRBJ2-7	TRBD2	CASTTALAGGYEQYF	TGTGCCAGCACCACCGCCCTAGCGGGGGGATACGAGCAGTACTTC
TRBV4-3	-	TRBJ2-3	TRBD2	CASSQDTSGGAADTQYF	TGCGCCAGCAGCCAAGATACTAGCGGGGGGGCCGCAGATACGCAGTATTTT
TRBV7-8	few	TRBJ2-1	TRBD2	CASSLSFLAEDLPYNEQFF	TGTGCCAGCAGCTTATCTTTTCTAGCGGAAGACTTACCCTACAATGAGCAGTTCTTC
TRBV5-1	many	TRBJ2-5	-	CATRPSGEETQYF	TGCGCCACCCGGCCCTCAGGGGAAGAGACCCAGTACTTC
TRBV5-6	few	TRBJ2-7	TRBD2	CASGGTSGIYEQYF	TGTGCCAGCGGCGGGACTAGCGGGATCTACGAGCAGTACTTC
TRBV30	few	TRBJ1-5	-	CAWSVGDLGQPQHF	TGTGCCTGGAGTGTAGGGGACCTGGGTCAGCCCCAGCATTTT
TRBV5-5	few	TRBJ1-6	-	CASSLGSSNSPLHF	TGTGCCAGCAGCTTGGGCAGTAGTAATTCACCCCTCCACTTT
TRBV10-3	-	TRBJ1-1	-	CAIRPGTEAFF	TGTGCCATCAGACCCGGGACCGAAGCTTTCTTT
TRBV7-8	few	TRBJ1-2	-	CASSFGRGPGRATF	TGTGCCAGCAGCTTCGGGCGGGGCCCGGGACGAGCCACCTTC
TRBV5-1	few	TRBJ1-3	-	CASSLGEVTRNTIYF	TGCGCCAGCAGCTTGGGGGAGGTGACGAGAAACACCATATATTTT
TRBV24-1	-	TRBJ2-2	TRBD2	CATRTSGETGELFF	TGTGCCACCAGGACTAGCGGAGAGACCGGGGAGCTGTTTTTT
TRBV2	few	TRBJ2-3	TRBD1	CASSGQGVLDTQYF	TGTGCCAGCAGCGGACAGGGAGTATTAGATACGCAGTATTTT
TRBV20-1	-	TRBJ2-5	-	CSAIHAGRGETQYF	TGCAGTGCCATCCACGCCGGTCGGGGAGAGACCCAGTACTTC
TRBV7-3	-	TRBJ2-7	-	CASSLVGSGSEQYF	TGTGCCAGCAGCTTAGTCGGTTCGGGGAGCGAGCAGTACTTC
TRBV7-2	few	TRBJ2-5	TRBD2	CASSLEAGAETQYF	TGTGCCAGCAGCTTAGAGGCGGGAGCGGAGACCCAGTACTTC
TRBV5-5	many	TRBJ2-1	-	CASSPTGSSYNEQFF	TGTGCCAGCAGCCCCACCGGAAGCTCCTACAATGAGCAGTTCTTC
TRBV3-1	-	TRBJ2-5	TRBD2	CASSPGLASGLETQYF	TGTGCCAGCAGCCCCGGACTGGCTAGCGGATTAGAGACCCAGTACTTC
TRBV18	many	TRBJ2-5	-	CASSPYQETQYF	TGTGCCAGCTCACCGTACCAAGAGACCCAGTACTTC